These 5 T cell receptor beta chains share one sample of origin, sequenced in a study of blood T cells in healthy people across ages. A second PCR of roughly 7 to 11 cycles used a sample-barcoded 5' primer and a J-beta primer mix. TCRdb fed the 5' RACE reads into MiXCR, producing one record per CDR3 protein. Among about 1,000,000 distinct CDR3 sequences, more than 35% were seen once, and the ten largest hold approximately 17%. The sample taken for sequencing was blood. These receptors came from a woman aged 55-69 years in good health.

In DNA, the CDR3 is TGTGCCAGCAGTTTATGGGGCGGGGGGAGCACAGATACGCAGTATTTT. It codes for CASSLWGGGSTDTQYF. The V and J genes are TRBV27 and TRBJ2-3, with 8 bases that match TRBD2. The CDR3 has 16 residues. The germline V gene has CDR1 MNHEY and CDR2 SMNVEV (reference sequence). V shed 1 base and J 0 bases; nucleotides not matched to a gene: 3.

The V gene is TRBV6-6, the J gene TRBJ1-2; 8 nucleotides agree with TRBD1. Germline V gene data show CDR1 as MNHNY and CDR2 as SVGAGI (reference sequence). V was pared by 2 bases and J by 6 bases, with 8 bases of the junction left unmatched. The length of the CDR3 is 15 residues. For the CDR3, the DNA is TGTGCCAGCAGTTACACCGGGACAGGAGTGGATGGCTACACCTTC. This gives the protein CASSYTGTGVDGYTF.

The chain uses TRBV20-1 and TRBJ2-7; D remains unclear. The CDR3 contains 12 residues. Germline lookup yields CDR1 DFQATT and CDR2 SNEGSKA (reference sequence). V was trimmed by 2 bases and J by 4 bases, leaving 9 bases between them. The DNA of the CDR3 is TGCAGTGCTAGACCTGACACGTACGAGCAGTACTTC. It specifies CSARPDTYEQYF.

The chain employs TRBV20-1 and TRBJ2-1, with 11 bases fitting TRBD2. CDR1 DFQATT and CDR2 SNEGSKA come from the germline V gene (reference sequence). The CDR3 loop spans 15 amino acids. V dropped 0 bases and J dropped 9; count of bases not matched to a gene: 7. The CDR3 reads CSARELAGATFEQFF. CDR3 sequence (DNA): TGCAGTGCTAGAGAACTAGCGGGAGCAACTTTTGAGCAGTTCTTC.

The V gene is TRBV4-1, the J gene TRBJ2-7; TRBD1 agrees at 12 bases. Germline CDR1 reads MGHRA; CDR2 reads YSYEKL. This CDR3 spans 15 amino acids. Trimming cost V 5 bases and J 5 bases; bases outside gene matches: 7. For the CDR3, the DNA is TGCGCCAGCAGCGCTCGGGACAGGGGGCCCGACGAGCAGTACTTC. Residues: CASSARDRGPDEQYF.